This entry lists 14 T cell receptor beta chains sequenced from one sample in a study of Ad26.COV2.S vaccination and SARS-CoV-2 variants. Clones were sequenced by immunoSEQ multiplex PCR, and TCRdb holds only the in-frame ones, with some missing. The sample consists of under 150,000 clones, just over 85% of them appearing once. The sample consisted of peripheral blood, taken after recovery from COVID-19. Source of these receptors: a human donor who had recovered from COVID-19.

V is TRBV7-2 and J is TRBJ1-1, with 7 bases that match TRBD1. The CDR3 loop spans 16 amino acids. Germline-derived CDR1 and CDR2 are SGHTA and FQGNSA. V gave up 1 base and J gave up 0 bases; unmatched junction bases: 5. CDR3 in amino acids: CASSLGPTGLNTEAFF. CDR3 nucleotide sequence: TGTGCCAGCAGCTTAGGACCGACAGGGCTGAACACTGAAGCTTTCTTT.

The chain joins TRBV7-8 to TRBJ2-7; D is possibly TRBD2 (7 bases). Germline assignment: CDR1 SGHVS and CDR2 FQNEAQ. There are 15 residues in the CDR3. The ends were cut back, 3 bases at V and 7 bases at J, with 19 bases in the middle. The DNA of the CDR3 is TGTGCCAGCAGCTTGGCGGGGGCGGACCGAGGGGAGCAGTACTTC. This gives the protein CASSLAGADRGEQYF.

The chain links TRBV29-1 to TRBJ2-5; D is uncertain. The CDR3 spans 12 residues. Trimming removed 3 bases from V and 2 bases from J, with 7 bases in between. Germline-derived CDR1 and CDR2 are SQVTM and ANQGSEA. The CDR3 spells CSVDSDQETQYF. The CDR3 DNA is TGCAGCGTTGACAGCGATCAAGAGACCCAGTACTTC.

This clone was detected once. The chain is built from TRBV30 and TRBJ2-1; TRBD2 matches at 9 bases. With V trimmed by 2 bases and J by 7 bases, 21 bases remained unmatched. The CDR3 is 19 amino acids. Germline V gene sequence: CDR1 GTSNPN, CDR2 SVGIG (reference sequence). The CDR3 region has the DNA TGTGCCTGGAGTACCATAGGTTTGGCCCCGGGACTAGCTGGGAATGAGCAGTTCTTC. This sequence encodes CAWSTIGLAPGLAGNEQFF.

This clone was recorded once. The chain combines TRBV15 with TRBJ2-7; D is ambiguous. The CDR3 is 15 amino acids. Trimming pared 0 bases from V and 2 bases from J, leaving 11 bases between. Germline V gene data show CDR1 as LNHNV and CDR2 as YYDKDF (reference sequence). CDR3 nucleotide sequence: TGTGCCACCAGCAGAGAATCTCGCTCCACCTACGAGCAGTACTTC. Encoded protein: CATSRESRSTYEQYF.

The rearrangement links TRBV30 to TRBJ2-1; D may be TRBD2 (5 bases). The germline V gene has CDR1 GTSNPN and CDR2 SVGIG (reference sequence). V dropped 0 bases and J dropped 10 bases, with 13 bases sitting between them. This CDR3 has 13 amino acids. CDR3 loop: CAWSVLDSVEQFF. CDR3 in DNA: TGTGCCTGGAGTGTACTTGATAGCGTGGAGCAGTTCTTC.

The genes are TRBV2 and TRBJ1-6, with unresolved D. The V end was cut by 1 base, the J end by 12 bases, with 7 bases between. CDR3 size: 12 residues. Germline V gene lookup returns CDR1 SNHLY and CDR2 FYNNEI. This CDR3 is CASSEVGRPLHF. The DNA for the CDR3 is TGTGCCAGCAGTGAAGTAGGGAGACCCCTCCACTTT.

The gene calls are TRBV7-9 and TRBJ2-2, with 9 nucleotides matching TRBD1. This CDR3 spans 15 amino acids. Germline V gene lookup returns CDR1 SEHNR and CDR2 FQNEAQ (reference sequence). Germline trimming cut 6 bases from V and 0 bases from J; bases unmatched to any gene: 2. The CDR3 DNA reads TGTGCCAGCAGGGGACAGGGAACGAACACCGGGGAGCTGTTTTTT. It yields the protein CASRGQGTNTGELFF.

The CDR3 nucleotides are TGTGCCAGCAGCCCCTATAGCACGGAGAATTCACCCCTCCACTTT. As protein: CASSPYSTENSPLHF. V usage is TRBV7-2 and J usage is TRBJ1-6; D uncertain. The germline gives CDR1 SGHTA, CDR2 FQGNSA. Trimming took off 5 bases at V and 7 bases at J, with 15 bases between the two ends. The CDR3 is made up of 15 amino acids.

To note about this clone: The sample carries other DNA sequences with the same CDR3. V is TRBV10-3 and J is TRBJ2-5; no firm D call. There are 13 residues in the CDR3. Per the germline V gene, CDR1 is ENHRY and CDR2 is SYGVKD. The ends were cut back, 0 bases at V and 2 bases at J, with 4 bases in the middle. The CDR3 DNA reads as TGTGCCATCAGTGAGTCGACACAAGAGACCCAGTACTTC. The encoded protein is CAISESTQETQYF.

The V and J genes are TRBV18 and TRBJ2-5; D is perhaps TRBD2 (6 bases). The length of the CDR3 is 14 residues. Germline V CDR1 and CDR2: KGHSH, LQKENI. V was clipped by 3 bases and J by 1 base, with 9 bases between them. The CDR3 nucleotides are TGTGCCAGCTCACCCCGGGGGATCCAAGAGACCCAGTACTTC. This translates into CASSPRGIQETQYF.

The rearrangement links TRBV29-1 to TRBJ2-5; possibly TRBD1 or TRBD2 for D (5 bases each). Looked up from germline, CDR1 is SQVTM and CDR2 is ANQGSEA. The CDR3 sequence is 13 residues long. Trimming left V 7 bases short and J 4 bases short, with 16 bases between. For the CDR3, the DNA is TGCAGCGCCACCATGGGACCAGGAGAGACCCAGTACTTC. Protein: CSATMGPGETQYF. Drawing the rest from reference TRBV29-1 and TRBJ2-5, the complete variable domain is SAVISQKPSRDICQRGTSLTIQCQVDSQVTMMFWYRQQPGQSLTLIATANQGSEATYESGFVIDKFPISRPNLTFSTLTVSNMSPEDSSIYLCSATMGPGETQYFGPGTRLLVL.

The chain recombines TRBV11-2 with TRBJ2-1, with 9 bases matching TRBD1. V shed 5 bases and J 6 bases; nucleotides not matched to a gene: 8. The CDR3 covers 15 residues. Germline V gene data show CDR1 as SGHAT and CDR2 as FQNNGV. CDR3 sequence: CASSHVGDRANEQFF. In nucleotides, the CDR3 is TGTGCCAGCAGCCATGTAGGGGACAGGGCCAATGAGCAGTTCTTC.

As DNA, the CDR3 is TGTGCCAGCAGCCCCTATCCCTACCAAGAGACCCAGTACTTC. This codes for CASSPYPYQETQYF. The gene calls are TRBV27 and TRBJ2-5, with D unresolved. The CDR3 is 14 amino acids. Germline CDR1 reads MNHEY; CDR2 reads SMNVEV (reference sequence). The V end was cut by 6 bases, the J end by 0 bases, with 11 bases between.